The clone carrying this TCR beta chain has more than one count but fewer than ten. As yet, its antigen is unknown. TCRdb used MiXCR to reprocess the reads, holding one entry per CDR3 protein. The sample records fewer than 550,000 distinct CDR3 sequences, more than 15% being singletons. The data derive from a study of T cell repertoires in cytomegalovirus infection. Whole-study context: CMV infection and matching HLA type were both indicated by public TCR beta signatures. Study outcomes and limitations: HLA-C-restricted TCR beta clonotypes specific for CMV led the ex vivo response.

V was clipped by 5 bases and J by 1 base; unmatched bases: 2. The CDR3 sequence is 14 residues long. Germline CDR1 KGHDR, CDR2 SFDVKD. The material sequenced was CD8+ T cells from PBMCs. This sequence originates from a human donor in good health (CMV status not recorded). Some clones in this sample may be carry-over from other donors' samples. V and J are TRBV24-1 and TRBJ2-5; the match to TRBD1 covers 8 bases. CDR3 sequence: CATSGDRSQETQYF. As DNA, the CDR3 is TGTGCCACCAGTGGGGACAGGAGCCAAGAGACCCAGTACTTC.